This T cell receptor (beta chain) was identified during a study of a mutant IDH1 vaccine in newly diagnosed glioma (dated by TCRdb to about 2021). Study-wide context: Vaccination was initiated 4-6 weeks after radiotherapy alone, or concurrently with temozolomide cycles in the chemotherapy-containing groups. The roughly 32 treated patients were approximately 62% male and 37.5% female, with a mean age of around 40 years. Prior to enrollment, patients had been given standard therapy consisting of radiotherapy alone, temozolomide alone, or radiochemotherapy with temozolomide, with the combination given to most patients. The week-35 safety follow-up was designated visit V12, and the week-47 end of study was designated visit V13. Longitudinal TCRB deep sequencing was done for about two dozen treated patients, wherever samples were available for exploratory analyses. Peripheral blood was drawn at six visits: V03 (baseline), V05, V07, V10, V12 and V13. On the study overall, not on this receptor specifically: Immune responses induced by the vaccine were seen in roughly 92% of patients across multiple MHC alleles. Selection of PBMC samples for TCRB deep sequencing was based on availability. Changes in the top peripheral T cell clonotypes picked up by TCRB sequencing did not appear to be linked to pseudoprogression. The authors stated that sample limitations prevented analyses of patient blood samples from being reproduced.

The time point label of this sample denotes: week 47, end of study. Each vaccine dose, consisting of 300 ug of a 20-mer mutant IDH1 peptide in Montanide, was administered subcutaneously with topical imiquimod. Eight vaccinations were administered to patients in weeks 1, 3, 5, 7, 11, 15, 19 and 23, corresponding to visits V03 through V10. Donors had newly diagnosed WHO grade 3 or 4 IDH1-mutant astrocytomas with loss of nuclear ATRX. The samples were drawn from NOA16, a multicentre, single-arm, open-label phase I trial in Germany that tested a mutant IDH1 peptide vaccine in humans for the first time. Genomic DNA for TCRB sequencing was isolated from EDTA blood with the DNeasy Blood and Tissue Kit. Trimming takes 2 bases off V and 6 bases off J; junction bases not matched to a gene: 2. CDR1 and CDR2, looked up from the germline V gene, are SGHTA and FQGTGA. The CDR3 runs 13 amino acids, cysteine and phenylalanine included. The DNA shown is the 39-base CDR3, in frame from base 1.

A remark on this clone: What antigen it recognizes has not been identified. No quality values exist for individual bases; no much larger clone is one base distant.

Library prep was done by the immunoSEQ multiplex PCR assay. Rearranged TCR beta chain sequences were amplified using the hsTCRB Kit according to the manufacturer's protocol. TCRB libraries were sequenced on an Illumina MiSeq. As for the original processing: Demultiplexing, trimming and gene mapping were performed with the kit vendor's proprietary platform. The immuneACCESS repertoire file appears here via TCRdb, limited to in-frame rearrangements. These files lack a portion of the clones; in checked studies, under half of the deficit traces to unresolved V genes, and the cause of the others is not known. V, J and clone size were drawn from that table, and D and trimming were deduced from the DNA. In this sample the table shows 50,000 to 70,000 clones, around 83% of which occur a single time. The top ten clonotypes cover 3% to 4% of the sample.

This receptor was identified in a woman in her forties or fifties with glioma. Rearrangement joined TRBV7-3 to TRBJ1-1, with 8 bases aligning to TRBD1. The sequences come from PBMCs, collected from a glioma patient whose treatment included an IDH1 peptide vaccine. The CDR3 is CASSLGQGAEAFF. The nucleotide sequence reads as follows: TGTGCCAGCAGCTTAGGACAGGGCGCTGAAGCTTTCTTT.